The clone carrying this T cell receptor beta chain has at least ten counts. This entry is derived from a study of response to subunit inactivated influenza vaccine. TCRdb used MiXCR to reprocess the RT-PCR reads, holding one entry per CDR3 protein. In the table there are approximately 530,000 distinct CDR3 sequences, around 8% of which are singletons. V lost 5 bases and J 10 bases, leaving 12 bases between the germline ends. The CDR3 consists of 12 residues. Sequences were derived from PBMCs from blood, sampled around 25 months after vaccination. This chain uses TRBV12-3 or TRBV12-4 with TRBJ2-1, with a weak D call TRBD2 (6 bases). The source is a man between 50 and 70 years old who received an inactivated influenza vaccine. Here the CDR3 DNA reads TGTGCCAGCAGTACGACTAGTTACGAGCAGTTCTTC. Encoded protein: CASSTTSYEQFF.